The text below deals with one T cell receptor (beta chain). The repertoire was sequenced with immunoSEQ multiplex PCR; TCRdb's copy has only in-frame clones and lacks some. The sample records about 57,000 clones, about 89% being singletons. CDR1 and CDR2 (germline): LNHDA, SQIVND (reference sequence). The CDR3 contains 15 residues. The ends lost 1 base at V and 6 bases at J; junction bases unmatched: 7. The data were taken from a study of OX40 agonist ivuxolimab in advanced cancers. Overall study context: Patients receiving dose escalation had hepatocellular carcinoma, melanoma, renal cell or head and neck cancer.

This TCR came from an adult with an advanced solid tumor such as melanoma, head and neck, liver or kidney cancer. The chain links TRBV19 to TRBJ1-1; 8 bases are shared with TRBD1. The specimen was CD4+ or CD8+ T cells sorted from blood, collected in a trial of the OX40 agonist ivuxolimab. The DNA for the CDR3 is TGTGCCAGTAGTATAGTTGGACAGGGTTTCCCTGAAGCTTTCTTT. This translates into CASSIVGQGFPEAFF.